These T cell receptor beta chains were read from a single sample in a study of shared T cell receptors in the human thymus. Profiling relied on immunoSEQ multiplex PCR, and the TCRdb table lists in-frame clones only, not all of them. The sample lists approximately 730,000 clones, 75% to 90% occurring once. This sample was also put to use in a study of human thymus T cells.

The specimen was thymocytes. Receptor source: a girl less than two years old with a congenital heart defect. The conserved cysteine and the conserved F or W are not part of the CDR3 here.

v_gene: TRBV6-1; j_gene: TRBJ2-7; CDR3aa: ASSGGTVHSYEQY
v_gene: TRBV6-5; j_gene: TRBJ2-7; CDR3aa: ASSYEQGAYEQY
v_gene: TRBV5-4; j_gene: TRBJ2-1; CDR3aa: ASSIPQGKRRLSLYNEQF
v_gene: TRBV4-1; j_gene: TRBJ2-3; CDR3aa: ASSQDWTSGGPSCGTQY
v_gene: TRBV9; j_gene: TRBJ2-6; CDR3aa: ASSVEVWGLSGANVLT
v_gene: TRBV27; j_gene: TRBJ1-4; CDR3aa: ATVDSNEKLF
v_gene: TRBV6-5; j_gene: TRBJ1-3; CDR3aa: ASSYSSGSGNTIY
v_gene: TRBV6-1; j_gene: TRBJ1-3; CDR3aa: ASLRGGNTIY
v_gene: TRBV2; j_gene: TRBJ1-1; CDR3aa: ASSATASRIAF
v_gene: TRBV15; j_gene: TRBJ1-1; CDR3aa: ATSSRTELADTEAF
v_gene: TRBV5-4; j_gene: TRBJ1-2; CDR3aa: ASSLWNYGYT
v_gene: TRBV7-6; j_gene: TRBJ2-1; CDR3aa: ASSLPSGGARYNEQF
v_gene: TRBV19; j_gene: TRBJ1-5; CDR3aa: ASSIAGGHQPQH
v_gene: TRBV27; j_gene: TRBJ1-5; CDR3aa: ASSPRGQNESISNQPQH
v_gene: TRBV6-5; j_gene: TRBJ2-7; CDR3aa: ASSPETGGSYEQY
v_gene: TRBV6-1; j_gene: TRBJ2-2; CDR3aa: ASSEGWGERTGELF
v_gene: TRBV4-1; j_gene: TRBJ2-7; CDR3aa: ASSQDRPSGDEQY
v_gene: TRBV5-4; j_gene: TRBJ1-3; CDR3aa: ASSFWSGGAGNTIY
v_gene: TRBV14; j_gene: TRBJ2-1; CDR3aa: ASSQEWAYEQF
v_gene: TRBV9; j_gene: TRBJ1-1; CDR3aa: ASSPWQNTEAF
v_gene: TRBV5-1; j_gene: TRBJ1-1; CDR3aa: ASSLGPYRGRGGTEAF
v_gene: TRBV4-1; j_gene: TRBJ1-2; CDR3aa: ASSQRPKEGDGYT
v_gene: TRBV6-5; j_gene: TRBJ1-1; CDR3aa: ASSSDRGTEAF
v_gene: TRBV27; j_gene: TRBJ2-3; CDR3aa: ASSPDRPKDTQY
v_gene: TRBV6-5; j_gene: TRBJ1-2; CDR3aa: ASSETGGEGYT
v_gene: TRBV6-5; j_gene: TRBJ2-5; CDR3aa: ASRGDRDQETQY
v_gene: TRBV7-9; j_gene: TRBJ2-7; CDR3aa: ASSLGPRD